The next 17 T cell receptor beta chains were all read from a single sample in a study of tumor and adjacent non-tumor tissue in lung cancer. This sample's RNA came from whole unsorted tissue. Three rounds of nested PCR, following a modified ARM-PCR protocol, produced the TCRbeta library. TCRdb re-called the multiplex PCR reads through MiXCR, storing one row per CDR3 protein. Of about 80,000 distinct CDR3 sequences detected, approximately 79% appear once; the ten largest clones hold about 14%. Input material: lung tumor tissue. The receptors come from a woman aged 50 to 65 with non-small cell lung cancer.

Worth noting for this clonotype: One junction end does not reproduce the germline sequence, and a read error may be involved. This rearrangement joins TRBV11-2 to TRBJ2-7, with 10 bases fitting TRBD1. CDR1 and CDR2 (germline): SGHAT, FQNNGV. The CDR3 totals 15 residues. The CDR3 loop reads CAGSFGTGVTYDQYF. The DNA for the CDR3 is TGTGCTGGCAGCTTCGGGACAGGGGTTACCTACGACCAGTACTTC.

The chain combines TRBV6-2 or TRBV6-3 with TRBJ2-1, with D tentatively TRBD2 (6 bases). The germline CDR1 and CDR2 sequences are MNHEY and SVGEGT. V lost 9 bases to trimming and J lost 11 bases, with 29 bases between them. CDR3 size: 16 residues. DNA of the CDR3: TGTGCCAGGAGCCCGGACCGGAGCGGGCTGTTGAATAAGCAGTTCTTC. Its protein product is CARSPDRSGLLNKQFF.

This clonotype was observed at least ten times. In DNA, the CDR3 is TGTGCCAGCAGCACGGGACTAGCGGGTAGCACAGATACGCAGTATTTT. Amino acid sequence: CASSTGLAGSTDTQYF. J is TRBJ2-3 and V is TRBV5-8; 12 nucleotides agree with TRBD2. The CDR3 extends over 16 amino acids. Germline V gene data show CDR1 as SGHTS and CDR2 as YDEGEE. V lost 4 bases and J lost 0; bases outside the gene matches: 3.

By frequency in the sample, this clonotype is medium-sized (0.01 to 0.1%). The rearrangement uses TRBV6-5 and TRBJ1-5; D gene ambiguous. This CDR3 region has 15 residues. Between the trimmed V and J ends, which lost 2 bases and 4 bases, there was a span of 12 bases. Germline CDR1 and CDR2: MNHEY and SVGAGI. The CDR3 region has the DNA TGTGCCAGCAGTTACCTAAATCGACCAAATCAGCCCCAGCATTTT. It is translated as CASSYLNRPNQPQHF.

Regarding this clonotype: One end of the junction fails to match germline, which may point to a read error. The chain's CDR3 is CASSEMSNEKLFF. In DNA form, the CDR3 reads TGCGCCAGCAGTGAGATGAGCAATGAAAAACTGTTTTTT. The chain couples TRBV6-1 to TRBJ1-4; D gene unclear. The CDR3 length is 13 residues. Germline V gene data show CDR1 as MNHNS and CDR2 as SASEGT.

For this clonotype: The junction departs from the called germline gene at one end, perhaps through a read error. This chain joins TRBV4-3 and TRBJ2-2; D is unresolved. The germline gives CDR1 LGHNA, CDR2 YSLEER. The CDR3 is made up of 15 amino acids. CDR3 protein: CVSSQDITNTGELFF. The DNA for the CDR3 is TGCGTCAGCAGCCAAGATATTACGAACACCGGAGAGCTGTTTTTT.

In DNA form, the CDR3 reads TGTGCCAGTACTGCCACTCATTCACGGGGGAGAAACATTCAGTACTTC. Its protein is CASTATHSRGRNIQYF. The chain joins TRBV6-5 to TRBJ2-4, with D possibly TRBD2 on 6 matching bases. V was shortened by 9 bases and J by 6 bases, with 24 bases between the two germline ends. The CDR3 sequence is 16 residues long. The germline V gene encodes CDR1 MNHEY and CDR2 SVGAGI.

The chain carries TRBV20-1 and TRBJ2-3; D gene unclear. The length of the CDR3 is 13 residues. CDR1 and CDR2 (germline): DFQATT, SNEGSKA (reference sequence). V shed 2 bases and J shed 13 bases, with 19 bases lying between them. The CDR3 protein is CSARIPVSLKKYF. The CDR3 nucleotides read TGCAGTGCTAGAATCCCGGTTTCTCTTAAGAAGTATTTT.

This clonotype was detected only a few times. Just one base apart from a much larger clone, this may be a read error. The gene calls are TRBV6-2 or TRBV6-3 and TRBJ1-6; a possible D gene is TRBD1 (5 bases). The CDR3 extends over 13 amino acids. Between the trimmed V and J ends, which lost 8 bases and 5 bases, there was a span of 10 bases. Germline values: CDR1 MNHEY, CDR2 SVGEGT. The CDR3 spells CASSGQDNSPLHF. The CDR3 bases are TGTGCCAGCTCGGGGCAAGATAATTCACCCCTCCACTTT.

The V gene is TRBV28, the J gene TRBJ2-1; 10 nucleotides agree with TRBD2. This CDR3 contains 15 residues. The germline CDR1 and CDR2 sequences are MDHEN and SYDVKM. Trimming removed 6 bases from V and 9 bases from J; junction bases left unmatched: 11. CDR3 region: CASSGSSGSTSEQFF. The CDR3 DNA reads as TGTGCCAGCAGCGGGTCTAGCGGGAGCACCAGTGAGCAGTTCTTC.

The CDR3 region is CASCLDRTGVDEQFF. In DNA form, the CDR3 reads TGTGCCAGCTGCTTAGATCGGACAGGGGTAGATGAGCAGTTCTTC. The rearrangement links TRBV12-3 or TRBV12-4 to TRBJ2-1; TRBD1 matches at 9 bases. With V trimmed by 8 bases and J by 8 bases, 13 bases remained unmatched. CDR3 length: 15 amino acids.

This clonotype rates as medium-sized (0.01 to 0.1%). J is TRBJ2-3 and V is TRBV4-1; D unresolved. Trimming removed 1 base from V and 3 bases from J, with 8 bases in between. Looked up from germline, CDR1 is MGHRA and CDR2 is YSYEKL. This CDR3 has 14 amino acids. The DNA of the CDR3 is TGCGCCAGCAGCCAAGCTGGGCGGACAGATACGCAGTATTTT. This translates into CASSQAGRTDTQYF.

As regards this clonotype: At one end, the junction sequence differs from germline, possibly due to a read error. The chain carries TRBV10-3 and TRBJ2-1; TRBD2 matches at 15 bases. The CDR3 loop spans 18 amino acids. The germline CDR1 and CDR2 sequences are ENHRY and SYGVKD. The CDR3 DNA sequence: TGTGCCATCACGGGACTAGCGGGAGGTTCAAGCTCCCACAATGATCAGTTCTTC. This sequence encodes CAITGLAGGSSSHNDQFF.

About this clonotype: The junction does not match germline at one end; this may be a read error. The CDR3 spells CAGSYHRAERETQYF. The CDR3 bases are TGTGCCGGCAGTTACCACCGGGCCGAACGGGAGACCCAGTACTTC. V and J are TRBV6-2 or TRBV6-3 and TRBJ2-5; no reliable D call. Germline loops: CDR1 MNHEY, CDR2 SVGEGT. This CDR3 is built from 15 residues.

CDR3 in amino acids: CSAPYGRAFSGTQYF. The CDR3, as DNA: TGCAGTGCCCCGTACGGGAGGGCCTTCTCAGGTACGCAGTATTTT. This chain joins TRBV20-1 and TRBJ2-3; 8 positions match TRBD2. Germline-derived CDR1 and CDR2 are DFQATT and SNEGSKA (reference sequence). V dropped 6 bases and J dropped 8; count of bases not matched to a gene: 16. The CDR3 is made up of 15 amino acids.

About this clonotype: This is likely a read error, given that the CDR3 carries no conserved phenylalanine or tryptophan at its end. The J gene is TRBJ2-5, the V gene TRBV6-5, with a weak D call TRBD2 (5 bases). CDR1 and CDR2 (germline): MNHEY, SVGAGI. The CDR3 runs 13 residues. V was shortened by 6 bases and J by 4 bases, with 12 bases between the two germline ends. Written as DNA, the CDR3 is TGTGCCAGCAGCCCAACGGGGAGAGAGACCCAGTACATA. Translation gives CASSPTGRETQYI.

Points on this clonotype: One junction end disagrees with the germline gene, perhaps due to a read error. This chain uses TRBV5-5 with TRBJ2-7; 10 positions agree with TRBD1. This CDR3 region has 15 residues. Germline CDR1 reads SGHKS; CDR2 reads YYEKEE (reference sequence). CDR3 amino acids: CTSSLDGQGAYEQYF. The CDR3 DNA sequence: TGCACCAGCAGCTTAGATGGACAGGGGGCCTACGAGCAGTACTTC.